The 27 T cell receptor beta chains below were found in one sample sequenced in a study of blood T cell repertoires in COVID-19. Sequenced by immunoSEQ multiplex PCR; TCRdb stores in-frame clones only, minus some. Of about 140,000 clones detected, around 86% appear once; the ten largest clones hold around 5%. The sequenced material came from peripheral blood. Receptor source: a human donor in a cohort sampled during active COVID-19.

The chain employs TRBV4-1 and TRBJ2-1; D gene unclear. This CDR3 contains 14 residues. Trimming left V 1 base short and J 0 bases short, with 4 bases between. Germline loops: CDR1 MGHRA, CDR2 YSYEKL. The CDR3 region has the DNA TGCGCCAGCAGCCAAGGCAGCTCCTACAATGAGCAGTTCTTC. Its translation is CASSQGSSYNEQFF.

The chain joins TRBV2 to TRBJ2-7, with D hard to call. V was trimmed by 10 bases and J by 3 bases, leaving 16 bases between them. CDR1 SNHLY and CDR2 FYNNEI come from the germline V gene. The CDR3 is made up of 13 amino acids. CDR3 coding DNA: TGTGCCAACCTAGTACCCCCCGGCTACGAGCAGTACTTC. As protein: CANLVPPGYEQYF.

V usage is TRBV5-1 and J usage is TRBJ1-2; D remains ambiguous. This CDR3 is 16 amino acids long. Trimming removed 4 bases at V and 0 bases at J, with 16 bases between. Germline V gene sequence: CDR1 SGHRS, CDR2 YFSETQ. CDR3 loop: CASSPGVLLANYGYTF. DNA for the CDR3: TGCGCCAGCAGCCCAGGTGTGCTCTTAGCTAACTATGGCTACACCTTC.

This clone was observed a single time. The chain uses TRBV27 and TRBJ1-2, with 7 bases fitting TRBD1. CDR1 is MNHEY and CDR2 is SMNVEV in the germline V gene (reference sequence). CDR3 length equals 15 residues. The junction had 8 bases not matched to a gene; V was cut back by 3 bases and J by 4 bases. CDR3 sequence reads: CASSFTGALSYGYTF. For the CDR3, the DNA is TGTGCCAGCAGTTTCACAGGGGCTCTCTCCTATGGCTACACCTTC.

The chain recombines TRBV7-9 with TRBJ2-1, with 8 bases that match TRBD2. Germline CDR1 and CDR2: SEHNR and FQNEAQ (reference sequence). The junction had 9 bases not matched to a gene; V was cut back by 5 bases and J by 0 bases. The CDR3 spans 17 residues. CDR3 coding DNA: TGTGCCAGCAGCCCTCGACTAGCGTCGAGCTCCTACAATGAGCAGTTCTTC. It is translated as CASSPRLASSSYNEQFF. The full variable domain, with the rest looked up from reference TRBV7-9 and TRBJ2-1, is DTGVSQNPRHKITKRGQNVTFRCDPISEHNRLYWYRQTLGQGPEFLTYFQNEAQLEKSRLLSDRFSAERPKGSFSTLEIQRTEQGDSAMYLCASSPRLASSSYNEQFFGPGTRLTVL.

This clone was counted once. The chain joins TRBV30 to TRBJ2-7; 8 nucleotides align to TRBD1. V was clipped by 4 bases and J by 0 bases; unmatched bases: 8. The V gene's germline CDR1 is GTSNPN and CDR2 SVGIG (reference sequence). The CDR3 sequence is 15 residues long. DNA of the CDR3: TGTGCCTGGACCACCCTGGGACAGGTCTCCTACGAGCAGTACTTC. Translated, it gives CAWTTLGQVSYEQYF.

The CDR3 sequence is CSVGWGQMNEKLFF. The DNA for the CDR3 is TGCAGCGTCGGCTGGGGACAGATGAATGAAAAACTGTTTTTT. The rearrangement uses TRBV29-1 and TRBJ1-4, with 7 bases identical to TRBD1. Unmatched junction bases numbered 9, after V lost 6 bases and J lost 5 bases. The CDR3 extends over 14 amino acids. The germline CDR1 and CDR2 sequences are SQVTM and ANQGSEA.

The rearrangement joins TRBV6-4 to TRBJ2-3; TRBD2 agrees at 7 bases. The junction had 7 bases not matched to a gene; V was cut back by 4 bases and J by 0 bases. The CDR3 is made up of 16 amino acids. Germline assignment: CDR1 MRHNA and CDR2 SNTAGT. This CDR3 reads CASSALAASSTDTQYF. The CDR3 DNA follows: TGTGCCAGCAGTGCCCTAGCGGCGTCTAGCACAGATACGCAGTATTTT.

This clone occurred once. The rearrangement joins TRBV28 to TRBJ1-1; TRBD1 matches 7 bases. V gave up 6 bases and J gave up 11 bases; unmatched junction bases: 9. The CDR3 is 12 amino acids. Per the germline V gene, CDR1 is MDHEN and CDR2 is SYDVKM. CDR3 in DNA: TGTGCCAGCAGGATTTCCGGGACAGACGCTTTCTTT. As protein: CASRISGTDAFF.

The chain employs TRBV14 and TRBJ2-7, with D possibly matching TRBD2 (5 bases). V was trimmed by 5 bases and J by 7 bases, leaving 15 bases between them. The length of the CDR3 is 13 residues. Germline V gene data show CDR1 as SGHDN and CDR2 as FVKESK. CDR3 protein: CASSFDYVGEQYF. DNA for the CDR3: TGTGCCAGCAGCTTCGACTATGTCGGGGAGCAGTACTTC.

The gene calls are TRBV7-2 and TRBJ2-3, with 7 bases fitting TRBD2. Germline V gene data show CDR1 as SGHTA and CDR2 as FQGNSA. Trimming took 5 bases from V and 5 from J; bases not matched to a gene: 13. This CDR3 is built from 16 residues. Here the CDR3 reads CASSAWGAGRKDTQYF. The CDR3, as DNA: TGTGCCAGCAGCGCCTGGGGAGCGGGGAGGAAAGATACGCAGTATTTT.

The chain recombines TRBV7-9 with TRBJ1-5, with 7 bases aligning to TRBD1. V lost 2 bases, J lost 3 bases, and 7 bases stayed unmatched. CDR3 length: 16 amino acids. Germline-derived CDR1 and CDR2 are SEHNR and FQNEAQ (reference sequence). The CDR3 loop is CASSLTHRGVNQPQHF. Written as DNA, the CDR3 is TGTGCCAGCAGCTTAACCCACAGGGGAGTCAATCAGCCCCAGCATTTT.

V gene TRBV4-2 combines with J gene TRBJ1-4; TRBD1 agrees at 7 bases. Germline values: CDR1 LGHNA, CDR2 YNFKEQ. The CDR3 loop spans 16 amino acids. V gave up 1 base and J gave up 4 bases; unmatched junction bases: 6. The CDR3 spells CASSQGTTGINEKLFF. As DNA, the CDR3 is TGTGCCAGCAGCCAAGGAACGACAGGGATTAATGAAAAACTGTTTTTT.

The chain carries TRBV28 and TRBJ1-5; D unclear. V lost 5 bases and J 6 bases, leaving 17 bases between the germline ends. In germline, CDR1 is MDHEN, CDR2 SYDVKM. CDR3 length equals 15 residues. Here the CDR3 DNA reads TGTGCCAGCAGTCAGTTGGCAGTTGGTCGTCAGCCCCAGCATTTT. Protein: CASSQLAVGRQPQHF.

Only a few counts were recorded for this clone. The chain uses TRBV5-1 and TRBJ2-1, with TRBD2 matching 8 bases. This CDR3 has 14 residues. Germline V CDR1 and CDR2: SGHRS, YFSETQ. Unmatched junction bases numbered 0, after V lost 2 bases and J lost 2 bases. CDR3 in amino acids: CASSFSGAYNEQFF. CDR3 sequence (DNA): TGCGCCAGCAGCTTTAGCGGGGCCTACAATGAGCAGTTCTTC.

This chain joins TRBV6-1 and TRBJ1-5; no firm D call. Germline assignment: CDR1 MNHNS and CDR2 SASEGT. Trimming cost V 1 base and J 7 bases, with 14 bases left between them. The CDR3 has 15 amino acids. The CDR3, as DNA: TGTGCCAGCAGTGAAGGGGCCCGGGGAGGCCAGCCCCAGCATTTT. Its translation is CASSEGARGGQPQHF.

This chain links TRBV3-1 (or the pseudogene TRBV3-2) with TRBJ2-3, with TRBD2 identical over 10 bases. V shed 1 base and J 5 bases; nucleotides not matched to a gene: 6. CDR3 length equals 16 residues. Germline V gives CDR1 LGHDT, CDR2 YNNKEL (reference sequence). The CDR3 region is CASSQGVAGGIDTQYF. The CDR3 DNA reads TGTGCCAGCAGCCAAGGGGTAGCGGGGGGTATAGATACGCAGTATTTT.

V is TRBV6-5 and J is TRBJ2-7; D possibly corresponds to TRBD2 (5 bases). V lost 6 bases to trimming and J lost 0 bases, with 12 bases between them. The CDR3 is made up of 14 amino acids. The germline V gene encodes CDR1 MNHEY and CDR2 SVGAGI. CDR3 DNA sequence: TGTGCCAGCAGATCCACGGGGAACTCCTACGAGCAGTACTTC. Translation gives CASRSTGNSYEQYF.

The chain carries TRBV7-2 and TRBJ2-5, with 9 bases fitting TRBD2. The CDR3 loop spans 14 amino acids. Unmatched junction bases numbered 5, after V lost 2 bases and J lost 7 bases. Germline CDR1 is SGHTA and CDR2 is FQGNSA. The CDR3 reads CASSLNPAGGTQYF. CDR3 coding DNA: TGTGCCAGCAGCTTAAACCCAGCGGGAGGGACCCAGTACTTC.

This chain links TRBV19 with TRBJ1-1, with no clear D. The CDR3 runs to 13 residues. Per the germline V gene, CDR1 is LNHDA and CDR2 is SQIVND (reference sequence). V was clipped by 5 bases and J by 0 bases, with 7 bases between them. The CDR3 DNA reads as TGTGCCAGTAGTCCTCGGGTGAACACTGAAGCTTTCTTT. Translation: CASSPRVNTEAFF. Based on the CDR3 plus reference TRBV19 and TRBJ1-1, the full variable domain is DGGITQSPKYLFRKEGQNVTLSCEQNLNHDAMYWYRQDPGQGLRLIYYSQIVNDFQKGDIAEGYSVSREKKESFPLTVTSAQKNPTAFYLCASSPRVNTEAFFGQGTRLTVV.

The gene calls are TRBV5-8 and TRBJ2-3; the D is unclear. V lost 2 bases to trimming and J lost 6 bases, with 7 bases between them. CDR1 is SGHTS and CDR2 is YDEGEE in the germline V gene. The CDR3 is 12 residues long. The chain's CDR3 is CASSLLRDTQYF. CDR3 nucleotides: TGTGCCAGCAGCTTACTAAGGGATACGCAGTATTTT.

This sequence joins TRBV2 and TRBJ2-6; D may be TRBD2 (5 bases). The length of the CDR3 is 18 residues. The V and J ends lost 8 bases and 4 bases respectively, with 24 bases between them. Germline V lookup: CDR1 SNHLY, CDR2 FYNNEI. The DNA for the CDR3 is TGTGCCAGCGGTCCCGTAACGGGGTCCCTCTCGGGGGCCAACGTCCTGACTTTC. It codes for CASGPVTGSLSGANVLTF.

The genes are TRBV19 and TRBJ2-7, with D maybe TRBD2 (5 bases). Germline CDR1 LNHDA, CDR2 SQIVND (reference sequence). The CDR3 consists of 14 residues. V lost 1 base to trimming and J lost 3 bases, with 10 bases between them. CDR3 amino acids: CASSIGTSIYEQYF. The CDR3 nucleotides read TGTGCCAGTAGTATAGGTACTAGTATCTACGAGCAGTACTTC.

This clone appeared a few times. The chain combines TRBV11-2 with TRBJ1-2; D is unclear. Germline V gene sequence: CDR1 SGHAT, CDR2 FQNNGV. Trimming removed 1 base from V and 8 bases from J, with 11 bases in between. The CDR3 covers 13 residues. DNA for the CDR3: TGTGCCAGCAGCTTAGGGCCGGGAGAAGGCTACACCTTC. This encodes CASSLGPGEGYTF.

This clone appeared a few times. The rearrangement uses TRBV7-9 and TRBJ1-2, with TRBD1 matching 7 bases. The CDR3 is 15 amino acids. Germline values: CDR1 SEHNR, CDR2 FQNEAQ (reference sequence). With 5 bases clipped from V and 4 bases from J, the junction kept 10 bases outside the gene matches. The CDR3 sequence: CASSLSTGQPYGYTF. The CDR3 DNA sequence: TGTGCCAGCAGCCTAAGTACGGGACAGCCCTATGGCTACACCTTC.

The gene calls are TRBV18 and TRBJ2-2; the match to TRBD2 covers 7 bases. V was pared by 1 base and J by 1 base, with 9 bases of the junction left unmatched. This CDR3 has 18 residues. CDR1 is KGHSH and CDR2 is LQKENI in the germline V gene. The chain's CDR3 is CASSPQGRASGNTGELFF. The CDR3 DNA is TGTGCCAGCTCACCACAAGGTCGGGCTAGCGGGAACACCGGGGAGCTGTTTTTT.

The rearrangement uses TRBV27 and TRBJ2-5, with TRBD2 matching over 13 bases. The CDR3 is 17 residues long. V lost 1 base, J lost 7 bases, and 9 bases stayed unmatched. Germline CDR1 MNHEY, CDR2 SMNVEV (reference sequence). CDR3 sequence reads: CASSLYPGLAGVGTQYF. The DNA for the CDR3 is TGTGCCAGCAGTTTATACCCCGGACTAGCGGGAGTCGGGACCCAGTACTTC.